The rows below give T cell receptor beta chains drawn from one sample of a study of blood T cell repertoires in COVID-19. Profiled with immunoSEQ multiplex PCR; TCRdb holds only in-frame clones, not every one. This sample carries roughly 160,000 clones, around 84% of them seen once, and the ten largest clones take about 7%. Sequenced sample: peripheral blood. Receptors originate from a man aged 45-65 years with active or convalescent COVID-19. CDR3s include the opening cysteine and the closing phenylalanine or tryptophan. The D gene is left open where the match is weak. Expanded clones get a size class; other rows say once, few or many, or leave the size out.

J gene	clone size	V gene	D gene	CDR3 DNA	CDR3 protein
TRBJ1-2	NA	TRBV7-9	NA	TGTGCCAGCAGCACGCGGCAGGGGTACGGCTACACCTTC	CASSTRQGYGYTF
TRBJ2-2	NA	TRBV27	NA	TGTGCCAGCAGTTTCCACTCCCGCGGCACCGGGGAGCTGTTTTTT	CASSFHSRGTGELFF
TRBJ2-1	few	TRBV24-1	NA	TGTGCCACCAGTGATTCGGGACTTTACAATGAGCAGTTCTTC	CATSDSGLYNEQFF
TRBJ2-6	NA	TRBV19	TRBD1	TGTGCCAGTAGTATAGGAAAAGCAGGGGGCGCATCTGGGGCCAACGTCCTGACTTTC	CASSIGKAGGASGANVLTF
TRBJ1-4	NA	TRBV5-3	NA	TGTGCCAGAAGCCCCCTAGGTGTTTGGGGGGAGGGTGAAAAACTGTTTTTT	CARSPLGVWGEGEKLFF
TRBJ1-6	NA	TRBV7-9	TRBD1	TGTGCCAGCAGCTTAGAGGGAGGACAGGGAGGTTCACCCCTCCACTTT	CASSLEGGQGGSPLHF
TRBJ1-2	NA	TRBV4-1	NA	TGCGCCAGCAGCCAAGGTAGCAGGGTTCTCTCTTACTATGGCTACACCTTC	CASSQGSRVLSYYGYTF
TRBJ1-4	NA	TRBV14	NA	TGTGCCAGCAGTAGGGAGGACAATGAAAAACTGTTTTTT	CASSREDNEKLFF
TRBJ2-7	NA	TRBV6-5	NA	TGTGCCAGCAGGTTAAGAACAGGACATTACGAGCAGTACTTC	CASRLRTGHYEQYF
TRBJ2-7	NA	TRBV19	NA	TGTGCCAGTAGTATTCGTAGCGTGAGTCCCTACGAGCAGTACTTC	CASSIRSVSPYEQYF
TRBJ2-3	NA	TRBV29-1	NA	TGCAGCGCCGAGGCTAGCGAGACCACCACAGATACGCAGTATTTT	CSAEASETTTDTQYF
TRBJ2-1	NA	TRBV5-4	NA	TGTGCCAGCAGCCGCCGGGACTCTTACAATGAGCAGTTCTTC	CASSRRDSYNEQFF
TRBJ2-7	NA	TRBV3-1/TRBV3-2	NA	TGTGCCAGCAAGGGGGGGGCCCACGAGCAGTACTTC	CASKGGAHEQYF
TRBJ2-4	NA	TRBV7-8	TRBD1	TGTGCCAGCAGCTCTTCCCGGGACAGGACGGGAAACATTCAGTACTTC	CASSSSRDRTGNIQYF
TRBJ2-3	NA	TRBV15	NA	TGTGCCACCAGCAGAGACCTAAGCACAGATACGCAGTATTTT	CATSRDLSTDTQYF
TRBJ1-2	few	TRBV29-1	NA	TGCAGCGTTGAGAGTTACTATGGCTACACCTTC	CSVESYYGYTF
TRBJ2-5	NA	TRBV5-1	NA	TGCGCCAGCAGCTTTAACTACGGGTCCCAGGGGAGCCAGTACTTC	CASSFNYGSQGSQYF
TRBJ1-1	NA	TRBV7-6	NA	TGTGCCAGCAGCTTAGCGGAGGGACCAGGGACTGAAGCTTTCTTT	CASSLAEGPGTEAFF
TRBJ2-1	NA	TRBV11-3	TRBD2	TGTGCCAGCAGCTCCAGCGGGACTAGCGGGGGGAACTACAATGAGCAGTTCTTC	CASSSSGTSGGNYNEQFF
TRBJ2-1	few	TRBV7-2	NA	TGTGCCAGCAGCTTAAGGAGGGTCGGGCGCAATGAGCAGTTCTTC	CASSLRRVGRNEQFF
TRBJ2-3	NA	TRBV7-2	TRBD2	TGTGCCAGCAGCTTACAGTCCCAGCGGGGGACAGATACGCAGTATTTT	CASSLQSQRGTDTQYF
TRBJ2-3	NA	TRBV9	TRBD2	TGTGCCAGCAGCGTAGCGGCTAGCGGACACACAGATACGCAGTATTTT	CASSVAASGHTDTQYF
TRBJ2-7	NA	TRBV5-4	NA	TGTGCCAGCAGCTCCTTTTTAGTTCCCTCCTACGAGCAGTACTTC	CASSSFLVPSYEQYF
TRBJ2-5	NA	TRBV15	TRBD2	TGTGCCACCAGCAGAGTAGCGGGGGCCGAGACCCAGTACTTC	CATSRVAGAETQYF
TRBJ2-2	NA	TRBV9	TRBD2	TGTGCCAGCAGGGCAGAAGCGGGAGTTAACACCGGGGAGCTGTTTTTT	CASRAEAGVNTGELFF
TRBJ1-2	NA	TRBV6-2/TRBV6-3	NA	TGTGCCAGCAGTTCCTCCGGGAGCTATGGCTACACCTTC	CASSSSGSYGYTF
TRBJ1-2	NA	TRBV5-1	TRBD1	TGCGCCAGCAGCTTGGACCCCCCGGGACAGGGGGCCTACTATGGCTACACCTTC	CASSLDPPGQGAYYGYTF
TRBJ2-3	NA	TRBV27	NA	TGTGCCAGCAGACCCATGAGGCTAGCGCAGGCGAATACGCAGTATTTT	CASRPMRLAQANTQYF
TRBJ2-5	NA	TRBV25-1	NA	TGTGCCAGCAGTGAATGGGAGGTTGGGACCCAGTACTTC	CASSEWEVGTQYF
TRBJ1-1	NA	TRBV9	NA	TGTGCCAGCAGCGGCCACAGGGTGGACACTGAAGCTTTCTTT	CASSGHRVDTEAFF
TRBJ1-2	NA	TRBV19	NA	TGTGCCAGTAGTATAGTCTGGGACATCGGACCCGACTTGGGGGGCTACACCTTC	CASSIVWDIGPDLGGYTF
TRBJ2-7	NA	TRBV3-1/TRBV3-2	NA	TGTGCCAGCAGCCAAGCGACTACCTCCTACGAGCAGTACTTC	CASSQATTSYEQYF
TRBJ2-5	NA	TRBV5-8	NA	TGTGCCAGCAGCTTGGTTGTCACGGACAGCCAAGAGACCCAGTACTTC	CASSLVVTDSQETQYF
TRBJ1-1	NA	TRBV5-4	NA	TGTGCCAGCAGCTTGGTCTCCGGTAGCGTAAACACTGAAGCTTTCTTT	CASSLVSGSVNTEAFF